A selection of T cell receptor beta chains follows, all from one sample in a study of glioma-infiltrating T cells. In TCRdb, the multiplex PCR reads were re-called with MiXCR into one record per CDR3 protein. The sample records approximately 400,000 distinct CDR3 sequences, about two fifths being singletons. Input material: glioma tissue, nonneoplastic brain tissue, or PBMCs (not recorded which). All receptors come from a human donor with low-grade glioma or glioblastoma, undergoing nonglioma brain surgery, or in good health (not recorded which). Each CDR3 is given with its conserved first and last residue. Fields, in order: J gene, clone size, V gene, CDR3 length, D gene, CDR3 protein, CDR3 DNA. A D gene is named only where the DNA matches it firmly. Expanded clones are given a class, and other clones once, few, many or no size at all.

j_gene: TRBJ1-2; abundance: NA; v_gene: TRBV29-1; len: 12; d_gene: NA; CDR3aa: CSVGWERDGYTF; CDR3nt: TGCAGCGTTGGATGGGAGAGGGATGGCTACACCTTC
j_gene: TRBJ1-5; abundance: NA; v_gene: TRBV20-1; len: 14; d_gene: NA; CDR3aa: CSANFRTRGQPQHF; CDR3nt: TGCAGTGCTAACTTTAGGACCAGGGGCCAGCCCCAGCATTTT
j_gene: TRBJ2-7; abundance: few; v_gene: TRBV4-3; len: 16; d_gene: NA; CDR3aa: CASSQEWDSGEYEQYF; CDR3nt: TGCGCCAGCAGCCAAGAATGGGACTCTGGGGAGTACGAGCAGTACTTC
j_gene: TRBJ2-4; abundance: once; v_gene: TRBV5-4; len: 16; d_gene: NA; CDR3aa: CASSAGQNRVVNIQYF; CDR3nt: TGTGCCAGCAGCGCCGGACAGAATCGCGTGGTAAACATTCAGTACTTC
j_gene: TRBJ1-1; abundance: NA; v_gene: TRBV7-2; len: 12; d_gene: NA; CDR3aa: CASRQPNTEAFF; CDR3nt: TGTGCCAGCAGGCAGCCGAACACTGAAGCTTTCTTT
j_gene: TRBJ2-5; abundance: NA; v_gene: TRBV27; len: 17; d_gene: NA; CDR3aa: CASSSGAGKPTQETQYF; CDR3nt: TGTGCCAGCAGTTCTGGGGCAGGGAAGCCCACACAAGAGACCCAGTACTTC
j_gene: TRBJ2-7; abundance: many; v_gene: TRBV20-1; len: 14; d_gene: TRBD1; CDR3aa: CSARRGQSADEQYF; CDR3nt: TGCAGTGCTAGGAGGGGGCAGTCCGCCGACGAGCAGTACTTC
j_gene: TRBJ1-2; abundance: NA; v_gene: TRBV27; len: 15; d_gene: NA; CDR3aa: CASSLRGRAVYGYTF; CDR3nt: TGTGCCAGCAGTTTGAGGGGCAGGGCAGTTTATGGCTACACCTTC
j_gene: TRBJ1-1; abundance: many; v_gene: TRBV20-1; len: 13; d_gene: NA; CDR3aa: CSARRGVDTEAFF; CDR3nt: TGCAGTGCTAGACGAGGGGTGGACACTGAAGCTTTCTTT
j_gene: TRBJ1-2; abundance: NA; v_gene: TRBV7-2; len: 15; d_gene: TRBD1; CDR3aa: CASSLEGQGGIGYTF; CDR3nt: TGTGCCAGCAGCTTAGAGGGACAGGGAGGTATTGGCTACACCTTC
j_gene: TRBJ2-1; abundance: few; v_gene: TRBV6-2/TRBV6-3; len: 15; d_gene: TRBD2; CDR3aa: CASSYGLREYNEQFF; CDR3nt: TGTGCCAGCAGTTACGGTTTGCGGGAGTACAATGAGCAGTTCTTC
j_gene: TRBJ2-2; abundance: few; v_gene: TRBV4-1; len: 15; d_gene: TRBD2; CDR3aa: CASSQGWGRAGELFF; CDR3nt: TGCGCCAGCAGCCAGGGATGGGGGAGGGCCGGGGAGCTGTTTTTT
j_gene: TRBJ2-3; abundance: NA; v_gene: TRBV18; len: 17; d_gene: TRBD1; CDR3aa: CASSPPRTGEGTDTQYF; CDR3nt: TGTGCCAGCTCACCACCCCGGACAGGGGAAGGCACAGATACGCAGTATTTT
j_gene: TRBJ2-7; abundance: NA; v_gene: TRBV27; len: 14; d_gene: NA; CDR3aa: CASSTFGSSYEQYF; CDR3nt: TGTGCCAGCAGTACATTCGGTAGCTCCTACGAGCAGTACTTC
j_gene: TRBJ2-7; abundance: few; v_gene: TRBV4-1; len: 15; d_gene: TRBD1; CDR3aa: CASSRTGTVSYEQYF; CDR3nt: TGCGCCAGCAGCCGGACCGGGACAGTATCCTACGAGCAGTACTTC
j_gene: TRBJ2-3; abundance: few; v_gene: TRBV29-1; len: 15; d_gene: TRBD1; CDR3aa: CSVEEGQESTDTQYF; CDR3nt: TGCAGCGTTGAAGAAGGACAGGAGAGCACAGATACGCAGTATTTT
j_gene: TRBJ2-1; abundance: NA; v_gene: TRBV7-2; len: 19; d_gene: TRBD2; CDR3aa: CASSLYPNIAGGNSYEQFF; CDR3nt: TGTGCCAGCAGCTTATACCCGAATATAGCGGGAGGCAACTCCTACGAGCAGTTCTTC
j_gene: TRBJ2-3; abundance: few; v_gene: TRBV18; len: 15; d_gene: NA; CDR3aa: CASSPTAGYTDTQYF; CDR3nt: TGTGCCAGCTCACCTACGGCGGGATACACAGATACGCAGTATTTT
j_gene: TRBJ2-7; abundance: NA; v_gene: TRBV29-1; len: 13; d_gene: TRBD2; CDR3aa: CSVGLAGSYEQYF; CDR3nt: TGCAGCGTGGGACTAGCGGGCTCCTACGAGCAGTACTTC